This passage covers 18 T cell receptor beta chains from one sample sequenced in a study of technical replicates of blood from a handful of donors (dated by TCRdb to 2016 to 2017). To prepare the library, the immunoSEQ multiplex PCR assay was applied. The immuneACCESS repertoire file appears here via TCRdb, limited to in-frame rearrangements. These files lack a portion of the clones; in checked studies, under half of the deficit traces to unresolved V genes, and the cause of the others is not known. The sample table records 80,000 to 95,000 clones; approximately 93% of these occur just once. Over 0.2% of the sample comes from the top ten. The sequenced sample consisted of T cells isolated from PBMCs. The receptors stem from a human donor in good health.

This sequence joins TRBV5-1 and TRBJ2-3, with TRBD2 matching over 7 bases. Per germline, CDR1 SGHRS and CDR2 YFSETQ. With V trimmed by 0 bases and J by 2 bases, 9 bases remained unmatched. The CDR3 has 17 residues. The CDR3 reads CASSLGLGGSYTDTQYF. The CDR3 DNA is TGCGCCAGCAGCTTGGGTCTTGGCGGGAGTTACACAGATACGCAGTATTTT.

The V call is TRBV19, the J call TRBJ1-2, with 10 nucleotides matching TRBD1. Trimming at V came to 5 bases and at J to 4 bases, leaving 7 bases not matched to a gene. CDR1 and CDR2 from the germline V gene are LNHDA and SQIVND (reference sequence). The CDR3 consists of 15 residues. The CDR3 DNA sequence: TGTGCCAGTAGTGATGGGACAGGGGACAGCTATGGCTACACCTTC. It yields the protein CASSDGTGDSYGYTF.

The chain is built from TRBV4-2 and TRBJ2-3; 14 nucleotides agree with TRBD2. Trimming at V came to 4 bases and at J to 4 bases, leaving 7 bases not matched to a gene. Germline lookup yields CDR1 LGHNA and CDR2 YNFKEQ. CDR3 length: 17 amino acids. The CDR3 nucleotides read TGTGCCAGCAGCCGAACTCCGGGACTAGCGGGAGCAGATACGCAGTATTTT. Amino acids: CASSRTPGLAGADTQYF.

The genes are TRBV27 and TRBJ1-5, with 9 bases fitting TRBD1. This CDR3 has 13 residues. Trimming at V came to 8 bases and at J to 6 bases, leaving 5 bases not matched to a gene. In germline, CDR1 is MNHEY, CDR2 SMNVEV (reference sequence). DNA of the CDR3: TGTGCCAGCGGCATGACAGGGGGTCAGCCCCAGCATTTT. This translates into CASGMTGGQPQHF.

The chain carries TRBV6-5 and TRBJ2-7; a weak D match, TRBD1 (6 bases). This CDR3 has 15 amino acids. Germline-derived CDR1 and CDR2 are MNHEY and SVGAGI. V lost 2 bases to trimming and J lost 0 bases, with 11 bases between them. The CDR3 DNA sequence: TGTGCCAGCAGTTACGATACAGGGCCCTCCTACGAGCAGTACTTC. Its translation: CASSYDTGPSYEQYF.

The chain uses TRBV5-1 and TRBJ1-2; 9 bases are shared with TRBD1. V lost 4 bases to trimming and J lost 8 bases; unmatched junction nucleotides: 18. There are 17 residues in the CDR3. CDR1 and CDR2 from the germline V gene are SGHRS and YFSETQ. The CDR3 sequence is CASSRAGTGRYKGGYTF. The DNA of the CDR3 is TGCGCCAGCAGCCGCGCCGGGACAGGGAGATATAAGGGAGGCTACACCTTC.

The chain links TRBV5-4 to TRBJ2-3; the D is unclear. CDR1 is SGHNT and CDR2 is YYREEE in the germline V gene (reference sequence). V lost 4 bases and J 4 bases, leaving 7 bases between the germline ends. The CDR3 has 12 amino acids. CDR3 nucleotide sequence: TGTGCCAGCAGCGAGCTGGCAGATACGCAGTATTTT. Its translation: CASSELADTQYF.

The chain uses TRBV28 and TRBJ2-2; 8 nucleotides align to TRBD1. J lost 4 bases, V lost 3 bases, and 10 bases had no gene match. The CDR3 has 17 residues. Germline assignment: CDR1 MDHEN and CDR2 SYDVKM. The CDR3 loop reads CASSFIGQGAGTGELFF. The CDR3 DNA reads as TGTGCCAGCAGTTTCATTGGCCAGGGGGCGGGCACCGGGGAGCTGTTTTTT.

This chain links TRBV28 with TRBJ1-5, with D perhaps TRBD1 (6 bases). Germline-derived CDR1 and CDR2 are MDHEN and SYDVKM. Trimming stripped 5 bases from V and 6 bases from J, with 11 bases between. There are 13 residues in the CDR3. This CDR3 reads CASSAGVGQPQHF. The CDR3 coding sequence is TGTGCCAGCAGTGCAGGGGTAGGTCAGCCCCAGCATTTT.

This sequence joins TRBV27 and TRBJ2-1; the D gene is possibly TRBD2 (5 bases). V lost 3 bases to trimming and J lost 2 bases, with 14 bases between them. The CDR3 is 16 amino acids. CDR1 and CDR2 from the germline V gene are MNHEY and SMNVEV (reference sequence). CDR3 amino acids: CASSFGQRAPYNEQFF. CDR3 sequence (DNA): TGTGCCAGCAGTTTCGGCCAGAGGGCCCCCTACAATGAGCAGTTCTTC.

The chain couples TRBV6-1 to TRBJ1-1, with a tentative D call TRBD1 (6 bases). This CDR3 is 13 amino acids long. Germline V CDR1 and CDR2: MNHNS, SASEGT. With 7 bases removed from V and 3 bases from J, the gap between germline ends came to 12 bases. DNA of the CDR3: TGTGCCAGCACTTGGACAGTCTACACTGAAGCTTTCTTT. Its translation is CASTWTVYTEAFF.

The chain couples TRBV7-3 to TRBJ2-2, with D possibly TRBD2 on 6 matching bases. V was trimmed by 1 base and J by 6 bases, leaving 15 bases between them. CDR3 size: 16 residues. The germline V gene has CDR1 SGHTA and CDR2 FQGTGA. This chain's CDR3 is CASSLNSAGKAGELFF. The CDR3, as DNA: TGTGCCAGCAGCTTAAACTCGGCGGGGAAAGCCGGGGAGCTGTTTTTT.

The count of this clone is one. The genes are TRBV10-3 and TRBJ2-7, with 7 bases identical to TRBD1. Trimming took 0 bases from V and 2 from J; bases not matched to a gene: 10. Germline V gives CDR1 ENHRY, CDR2 SYGVKD. The CDR3 extends over 17 amino acids. Here the CDR3 DNA reads TGTGCCATCAGTGAGTCGGGCGGCAGGGGGACAACCTACGAGCAGTACTTC. This gives the protein CAISESGGRGTTYEQYF.

The chain links TRBV9 to TRBJ2-1; 7 bases match TRBD2. There are 14 residues in the CDR3. Germline V gene lookup returns CDR1 SGDLS and CDR2 YYNGEE. Trimming took 2 bases from V and 13 from J; bases not matched to a gene: 12. The CDR3 reads CASSVSGASPGQFF. The CDR3, as DNA: TGTGCCAGCAGCGTCAGCGGGGCTTCCCCGGGCCAGTTCTTC.

Only one count was recorded for this clone. The J gene is TRBJ2-3, the V gene TRBV29-1, with D tentatively TRBD2 (5 bases). The CDR3 loop spans 17 amino acids. The V end was cut by 5 bases, the J end by 4 bases, with 25 bases between. Germline V lookup: CDR1 SQVTM, CDR2 ANQGSEA. CDR3 DNA: TGCAGCGTTTGGGGTCTCTTCACTAGTGTTGTCCCAGATACGCAGTATTTT. The encoded protein is CSVWGLFTSVVPDTQYF.

The chain recombines TRBV6-6 with TRBJ2-6; D is unclear. Germline CDR1 reads MNHNY; CDR2 reads SVGAGI (reference sequence). This CDR3 has 14 amino acids. V lost 5 bases to trimming and J lost 6 bases, with 11 bases between them. CDR3 residues: CASSSPIMANVLTF. CDR3 coding DNA: TGTGCCAGCAGTAGCCCGATTATGGCCAACGTCCTGACTTTC.

V and J are TRBV28 and TRBJ2-1; 7 positions match TRBD2. CDR1 and CDR2 from the germline V gene are MDHEN and SYDVKM. V gave up 4 bases and J gave up 5 bases; unmatched junction bases: 8. The CDR3 length is 15 residues. CDR3 residues: CASSSTSPYNNEQFF. CDR3 nucleotide sequence: TGTGCCAGCAGTTCGACTAGCCCCTATAACAATGAGCAGTTCTTC.

The genes are TRBV27 and TRBJ1-6; a possible D gene is TRBD1 (5 bases). The CDR3 is made up of 14 amino acids. Trimming removed 6 bases at V and 8 bases at J, with 14 bases between. CDR1 and CDR2 (germline): MNHEY, SMNVEV (reference sequence). The CDR3 region is CASSLGSRDSPLHF. The CDR3 DNA follows: TGTGCCAGCAGCCTGGGTTCCAGGGATTCACCCCTCCACTTT.